One and the same sample provided the 15 T cell receptor beta chains below, sequenced in a study of blood T cell repertoires in COVID-19. Some clones are missing from TCRdb's copy, which holds only in-frame ones; the method was immunoSEQ multiplex PCR. Of 75,000 to 100,000 clones listed, nearly 90% are singletons. The specimen sequenced was peripheral blood. The receptors derive from a man between 65 and 79 years old with acute or convalescent COVID-19.

The chain has TRBV19 and TRBJ1-5, with 9 bases lining up with TRBD1. The CDR3 extends over 15 amino acids. Trimming at V came to 9 bases and at J to 3 bases, leaving 9 bases not matched to a gene. Germline CDR1 LNHDA, CDR2 SQIVND (reference sequence). Here the CDR3 reads CARSLGTGINQPQHF. The CDR3, as DNA: TGTGCCAGATCCCTTGGGACAGGGATCAATCAGCCCCAGCATTTT. The full variable domain, completed using reference TRBV19 and TRBJ1-5, is DGGITQSPKYLFRKEGQNVTLSCEQNLNHDAMYWYRQDPGQGLRLIYYSQIVNDFQKGDIAEGYSVSREKKESFPLTVTSAQKNPTAFYLCARSLGTGINQPQHFGDGTRLSIL.

This CDR3 is CASSHRRSTGQGPAQQYF. As DNA, the CDR3 is TGCGCCAGCAGCCATCGCCGATCGACTGGACAGGGGCCGGCGCAGCAGTACTTC. The chain couples TRBV4-1 to TRBJ2-7; 9 nucleotides line up with TRBD1. The V gene end was trimmed by 3 bases and the J gene end by 8 bases; junction bases not matched to a gene: 20. Germline V gene lookup returns CDR1 MGHRA and CDR2 YSYEKL. This CDR3 has 18 residues.

The rearrangement uses TRBV6-5 and TRBJ1-2, with TRBD1 matching 7 bases. Trimming removed 7 bases from V and 8 bases from J; junction bases left unmatched: 10. Germline CDR1 reads MNHEY; CDR2 reads SVGAGI. The CDR3 is 13 residues long. DNA of the CDR3: TGTGCCAGCACCACACAGGGGAGAAGGGGCTACACCTTC. Translating it yields CASTTQGRRGYTF.

The rearrangement joins TRBV6-5 to TRBJ2-2, with 7 bases fitting TRBD1. J gave up 7 bases and V 2 bases, and 4 bases lay outside the gene matches. CDR3 length equals 14 residues. Looked up from germline, CDR1 is MNHEY and CDR2 is SVGAGI. Here the CDR3 DNA reads TGTGCCAGCAGTTACAACAGGGGTGGCGGGGAGCTGTTTTTT. Translating gives CASSYNRGGGELFF.

The chain uses TRBV2 and TRBJ1-1, with 7 bases fitting TRBD1. J lost 0 bases, V lost 7 bases, and 8 bases had no gene match. Germline assignment: CDR1 SNHLY and CDR2 FYNNEI. The CDR3 length is 15 residues. CDR3 protein: CASKRMTGMNTEAFF. CDR3 coding DNA: TGTGCCAGCAAGAGAATGACAGGGATGAACACTGAAGCTTTCTTT.

This clone has just a few counts. This sequence joins TRBV7-9 and TRBJ1-5, with D unresolved. Deletions cut 4 bases from V and 8 bases from J, with 18 bases between. The CDR3 runs to 15 residues. Per germline, CDR1 SEHNR and CDR2 FQNEAQ (reference sequence). The CDR3 region is CASSSKGGTWEPQHF. The CDR3 region has the DNA TGTGCCAGCAGCTCCAAGGGAGGCACCTGGGAGCCCCAGCATTTT.

The chain couples TRBV6-2 or TRBV6-3 to TRBJ2-3; 16 positions agree with TRBD2. This CDR3 is built from 17 residues. Trimming removed 5 bases from V and 5 bases from J; junction bases left unmatched: 7. The germline V gene encodes CDR1 MNHEY and CDR2 SVGEGT. This CDR3 reads CASSQGTSGRARDTQYF. CDR3 in DNA: TGTGCCAGCAGTCAAGGGACTAGCGGGAGGGCCAGAGATACGCAGTATTTT.

This rearrangement joins TRBV12-3 or TRBV12-4 to TRBJ2-1, with D unclear. V was cut by 10 bases and J by 9 bases, with 16 bases left in between. There are 12 residues in the CDR3. The CDR3 here is CATLTLSGEQFF. The CDR3 region has the DNA TGTGCCACCCTTACCCTGAGTGGTGAGCAGTTCTTC.

The chain carries TRBV5-1 and TRBJ2-1, with TRBD2 matching 11 bases. Losses at the gene ends were 0 bases for V and 8 bases for J; bases not matched to a gene: 10. CDR3 size: 17 residues. Per germline, CDR1 SGHRS and CDR2 YFSETQ. CDR3 nucleotide sequence: TGCGCCAGCAGCTTGGGGATACTAGCGGGAGTAGTCGATGAGCAGTTCTTC. It encodes CASSLGILAGVVDEQFF.

V is TRBV6-5 and J is TRBJ2-5, with D perhaps matching TRBD1 (6 bases). The CDR3 contains 14 residues. Trimming took off 7 bases at V and 1 base at J, with 13 bases between the two ends. The V gene's germline CDR1 is MNHEY and CDR2 SVGAGI. In nucleotides, the CDR3 is TGTGCCAGCACCCAGACAGGCGGCCAAGAGACCCAGTACTTC. The encoded protein is CASTQTGGQETQYF.

To note about this clone: A read error is likely, as this CDR3 ends without the conserved phenylalanine or tryptophan. It is unclear where the CDR3 begins or ends on the DNA, so no DNA is shown, and the CDR3 is as TCRdb lists it. The chain links TRBV21-1 to TRBJ1-2; TRBD1, the D gene given by the table, was not confirmed from the DNA. TRBV21-1 is described as a pseudogene. The CDR3 length equals 9 residues, ends included. The CDR3 region is CASTWTAGT.

The chain uses TRBV24-1 and TRBJ1-5, with D maybe TRBD1 (5 bases). The CDR3 has 14 residues. Trimming removed 4 bases at V and 2 bases at J, with 8 bases between. Germline lookup yields CDR1 KGHDR and CDR2 SFDVKD. The CDR3, as DNA: TGTGCCACCAGTGACAGGGTAGGCAATCAGCCCCAGCATTTT. Translating it yields CATSDRVGNQPQHF.

The J gene is TRBJ1-2, the V gene TRBV28; TRBD1 aligns across 7 bases. CDR3 length equals 13 residues. Per germline, CDR1 MDHEN and CDR2 SYDVKM. V lost 2 bases, J lost 3 bases, and 0 bases stayed unmatched. The CDR3 sequence: CASSLDRDYGYTF. The DNA of the CDR3 is TGTGCCAGCAGTTTAGACAGGGACTATGGCTACACCTTC.

The chain links TRBV10-1 to TRBJ1-1; TRBD1 matches 8 bases. CDR3 length: 15 residues. The V and J ends lost 3 bases and 6 bases, in that order; junction bases with no gene match: 9. The V gene's germline CDR1 is WNHNN and CDR2 SYGVQD (reference sequence). CDR3 residues: CASSESPTTGAEAFF. The CDR3 DNA reads TGCGCCAGCAGTGAATCCCCAACGACAGGGGCTGAAGCTTTCTTT.

The chain carries TRBV13 and TRBJ2-3, with 10 bases fitting TRBD2. Germline loops: CDR1 PRHDT, CDR2 FYEKMQ (reference sequence). J gave up 2 bases and V 5 bases, and 7 bases lay outside the gene matches. The CDR3 consists of 16 residues. CDR3 protein: CASSASGRAATDTQYF. The CDR3 region has the DNA TGTGCCAGCAGCGCCAGCGGGAGGGCTGCCACAGATACGCAGTATTTT.